One sample yielded the 30 T cell receptor beta chains listed below, sequenced in a study. Via MiXCR, TCRdb re-called the RT-PCR reads, giving one row per CDR3 protein. This repertoire shows almost 700,000 distinct CDR3 sequences, around 14% found once; its top ten account for 3% to 4.5%. Sample: memory CD4+ T cells from blood. Receptor source: a female donor in good health, serving as a healthy control.

This clonotype was detected ten times or more. V usage is TRBV20-1 and J usage is TRBJ1-4, with no clear D. The CDR3 is 16 amino acids. Germline CDR1 reads DFQATT; CDR2 reads SNEGSKA (reference sequence). Trimming stripped 0 bases from V and 7 bases from J, with 18 bases between. The CDR3 loop reads CSARDGQVMPPEKLFF. CDR3 in DNA: TGCAGTGCTAGAGATGGTCAGGTGATGCCGCCTGAAAAACTGTTTTTT.

This clonotype was picked up a small number of times. V and J are TRBV24-1 and TRBJ1-2; D is possibly TRBD1 (5 bases). Germline V lookup: CDR1 KGHDR, CDR2 SFDVKD. This CDR3 region has 14 residues. V was cut by 1 base and J by 1 base, with 6 bases left in between. This CDR3 reads CATSDFDSNYGYTF. The CDR3 DNA reads TGTGCCACCAGTGATTTCGACAGTAACTATGGCTACACCTTC.

The table lists this clonotype with many counts. The V and J genes are TRBV30 and TRBJ1-1; D might be TRBD1 (5 bases). The CDR3 contains 13 residues. V lost 4 bases to trimming and J lost 8 bases, with 17 bases between them. Per germline, CDR1 GTSNPN and CDR2 SVGIG (reference sequence). In DNA form, the CDR3 reads TGTGCCTGGAAGGGTCAGGGTGTAAGAGAAGCTTTCTTT. It yields the protein CAWKGQGVREAFF.

The chain carries TRBV5-1 and TRBJ2-3, with a tentative D call TRBD1 (7 bases). From germline, CDR1 is SGHRS and CDR2 YFSETQ. Trimming pared 0 bases from V and 1 base from J, leaving 12 bases between. CDR3 length: 16 residues. CDR3 loop: CASSLDGGGGTDTQYF. In nucleotides, the CDR3 is TGCGCCAGCAGCTTGGATGGAGGGGGCGGCACAGATACGCAGTATTTT.

This sequence joins TRBV25-1 and TRBJ1-1, with D unclear. Germline CDR1 reads MGHDK; CDR2 reads SYGVNS. The V end was cut by 6 bases, the J end by 1 base, with 12 bases between. The CDR3 is 14 amino acids. The DNA for the CDR3 is TGTGCCAGCAGCGACCCCGGTTCGAACACTGAAGCTTTCTTT. Protein product: CASSDPGSNTEAFF.

This clonotype appeared many times. This chain uses TRBV30 with TRBJ2-7, with TRBD2 as a possible D gene (5 bases). This CDR3 region has 14 residues. The germline V and J ends were trimmed by 2 bases and 6 bases, with 17 bases remaining between them. CDR1 and CDR2 from the germline V gene are GTSNPN and SVGIG (reference sequence). This chain's CDR3 is CAWSLGEGSGEQYF. The CDR3, as DNA: TGTGCCTGGAGTTTGGGAGAGGGCAGTGGCGAGCAGTACTTC.

This clonotype was seen repeatedly, ten times or more. This chain links TRBV20-1 with TRBJ1-2, with D possibly TRBD1 on 5 matching bases. V was cut by 5 bases and J by 3 bases, with 13 bases left in between. Germline V gene lookup returns CDR1 DFQATT and CDR2 SNEGSKA (reference sequence). The CDR3 contains 13 residues. The CDR3 region is CSAGPGADYGYTF. In nucleotides, the CDR3 is TGCAGTGCTGGACCCGGGGCTGACTATGGCTACACCTTC.

There are a few counts of this clonotype. The gene calls are TRBV18 and TRBJ2-7, with no clear D. Germline V gives CDR1 KGHSH, CDR2 LQKENI. Between the trimmed V and J ends, which lost 2 bases and 3 bases, there was a span of 5 bases. This CDR3 contains 12 residues. For the CDR3, the DNA is TGTGCCAGCTCACCAGCCAGCTACGAGCAGTACTTC. Its protein product is CASSPASYEQYF.

Ten or more counts support this clonotype. V usage is TRBV4-1 and J usage is TRBJ1-2, with D tentatively TRBD1 (6 bases). V was shortened by 9 bases and J by 3 bases, with 17 bases between the two germline ends. This CDR3 region has 14 residues. Germline V gives CDR1 MGHRA, CDR2 YSYEKL. CDR3: CASSPGRTDYGYTF. DNA for the CDR3: TGCGCCAGTAGTCCCGGACGGACAGACTATGGCTACACCTTC.

The rearrangement links TRBV7-2 to TRBJ2-5, with 14 positions matching TRBD2. Germline loops: CDR1 SGHTA, CDR2 FQGNSA. The CDR3 is 15 residues long. The V and J ends lost 3 bases and 5 bases, in that order; junction bases with no gene match: 2. The CDR3 loop reads CASSFRTSGGETQYF. The CDR3 DNA reads TGTGCCAGCAGCTTCAGGACTAGCGGGGGGGAGACCCAGTACTTC. Combining the CDR3 with reference TRBV7-2 and TRBJ2-5 gives the whole variable domain GAGVSQSPSNKVTEKGKDVELRCDPISGHTALYWYRQSLGQGLEFLIYFQGNSAPDKSGLPSDRFSAERTGGSVSTLTIQRTQQEDSAVYLCASSFRTSGGETQYFGPGTRLLVL.

CDR3 bases: TGTGCCAGCAGTTTTTCGGCACGGGGGGGCGTCAGAGATACGCAGTATTTT. Translated, it gives CASSFSARGGVRDTQYF. This rearrangement joins TRBV27 to TRBJ2-3; 8 bases map to TRBD2. Trimming removed 3 bases from V and 5 bases from J; junction bases left unmatched: 13. The germline V gene has CDR1 MNHEY and CDR2 SMNVEV (reference sequence). The CDR3 is 17 residues long.

The chain recombines TRBV12-3 or TRBV12-4 with TRBJ2-7; D might be TRBD1 (6 bases). The CDR3 length is 14 residues. Deletions cut 2 bases from V and 3 bases from J, with 11 bases between. The CDR3 reads CASSLYGRGYEQYF. CDR3 nucleotide sequence: TGTGCCAGCAGTTTATACGGCAGGGGCTACGAGCAGTACTTC.

This clonotype turned up a few times. V gene TRBV20-1 combines with J gene TRBJ2-5; D gene ambiguous. V was trimmed by 6 bases and J by 2 bases, leaving 22 bases between them. Germline CDR1 and CDR2: DFQATT and SNEGSKA (reference sequence). This CDR3 is built from 16 residues. CDR3 nucleotides: TGCAGTGCACGGCCCCTCGGGTCTGTAGGACAAGAGACCCAGTACTTC. This gives the protein CSARPLGSVGQETQYF.

This clonotype turned up a few times. The J gene is TRBJ2-7, the V gene TRBV6-5; the D is unclear. This CDR3 region has 13 residues. Trimming shortened V by 6 bases and J by 6 bases, and 15 bases separated the two germline ends. The V gene's germline CDR1 is MNHEY and CDR2 SVGAGI. The CDR3 DNA reads as TGTGCCAGCAGCTCCGTTCTTCCTGGCGAGCAGTACTTC. As protein: CASSSVLPGEQYF.

Many counts were recorded for this clonotype. The V and J genes are TRBV10-3 and TRBJ2-5; TRBD1 might be the D (8 bases). The length of the CDR3 is 17 residues. V lost 0 bases to trimming and J lost 4 bases, with 18 bases between them. Germline V CDR1 and CDR2: ENHRY, SYGVKD. This CDR3 reads CAISESPGQGGRETQYF. The CDR3 coding sequence is TGTGCCATCAGTGAGTCTCCAGGACAGGGAGGGAGAGAGACCCAGTACTTC.

Only a few counts were recorded for this clonotype. The J gene is TRBJ1-4, the V gene TRBV20-1, with D tentatively TRBD1 (6 bases). The CDR3 totals 15 residues. Between the trimmed V and J ends, which lost 0 bases and 7 bases, there was a span of 15 bases. Germline CDR1 is DFQATT and CDR2 is SNEGSKA (reference sequence). CDR3 residues: CSARDRGGLREKLFF. Written as DNA, the CDR3 is TGCAGTGCTAGAGATCGGGGGGGCTTGCGTGAAAAACTGTTTTTT.

This clonotype has a handful of counts. The CDR3 DNA reads TGCAGTGCTGGACGGGGTAGCGGGAGGGCCGATACGCAGTATTTT. It codes for CSAGRGSGRADTQYF. The gene calls are TRBV20-1 and TRBJ2-3; 11 bases map to TRBD2. In germline, CDR1 is DFQATT, CDR2 SNEGSKA (reference sequence). V was clipped by 5 bases and J by 6 bases; unmatched bases: 10. The CDR3 spans 15 residues.

This clonotype has ten or more counts. The chain recombines TRBV10-3 with TRBJ2-7; possibly TRBD1 for D (5 bases). This CDR3 contains 17 residues. V was clipped by 3 bases and J by 3 bases, with 21 bases between them. Germline V CDR1 and CDR2: ENHRY, SYGVKD. CDR3: CAISDLRKRPGNYEQYF. CDR3 nucleotides: TGTGCCATCAGTGATCTGCGGAAAAGACCAGGGAACTACGAGCAGTACTTC.

This clonotype occurred many times. The rearrangement joins TRBV4-1 to TRBJ1-1; 9 bases are a match to TRBD1. Germline lookup yields CDR1 MGHRA and CDR2 YSYEKL. V was pared by 0 bases and J by 0 bases, with 8 bases of the junction left unmatched. This CDR3 is built from 18 residues. This CDR3 is CASSQDAPGQGLNTEAFF. Written as DNA, the CDR3 is TGCGCCAGCAGCCAAGATGCTCCGGGACAGGGACTGAACACTGAAGCTTTCTTT.

The chain employs TRBV5-1 and TRBJ2-1, with 8 bases lining up with TRBD2. Germline assignment: CDR1 SGHRS and CDR2 YFSETQ. The CDR3 length is 16 residues. J lost 9 bases, V lost 4 bases, and 15 bases had no gene match. CDR3: CASSKGSTGGAGEQFF. CDR3 nucleotide sequence: TGCGCCAGCAGCAAAGGATCCACGGGGGGGGCGGGTGAGCAGTTCTTC. The variable domain in full, with the rest retrieved from reference TRBV5-1 and TRBJ2-1, is KAGVTQTPRYLIKTRGQQVTLSCSPISGHRSVSWYQQTPGQGLQFLFEYFSETQRNKGNFPGRFSGRQFSNSRSEMNVSTLELGDSALYLCASSKGSTGGAGEQFFGPGTRLTVL.

This clonotype was seen only a few times. This chain connects TRBV12-3 or TRBV12-4 to TRBJ2-3; 7 nucleotides agree with TRBD2. This CDR3 has 15 amino acids. The J segment lost 0 bases and the V segment lost 7 bases, leaving 7 bases of the junction unmatched. CDR3 nucleotide sequence: TGTGCCAGCAATTACGGGGGGTCTAGCACAGATACGCAGTATTTT. Translating it yields CASNYGGSSTDTQYF.

Comments on this clonotype: Possible read error: a much larger clone is one base away. This rearrangement joins TRBV5-5 to TRBJ1-2; D unresolved. Germline CDR1 reads SGHKS; CDR2 reads YYEKEE (reference sequence). The V end was cut by 2 bases, the J end by 4 bases, with 6 bases between. CDR3 length: 12 residues. This chain's CDR3 is CASSFESYGYTF. The DNA for the CDR3 is TGTGCCAGCAGCTTCGAGAGCTATGGCTACACCTTC.

This clonotype has at least ten counts. The chain is built from TRBV29-1 and TRBJ2-2; D might be TRBD1 or TRBD2, each matching 5 bases. Trimming removed 6 bases at V and 6 bases at J, with 20 bases between. The CDR3 has 15 amino acids. Germline-derived CDR1 and CDR2 are SQVTM and ANQGSEA. CDR3 coding DNA: TGCAGCGTCACCTCCGGGGCTCTCAGGGCCGGGGAGCTGTTTTTT. Its translation: CSVTSGALRAGELFF.

This CDR3 reads CASSQWLPINSPLHF. The CDR3 DNA sequence: TGCGCCAGCAGCCAATGGTTGCCGATTAATTCACCCCTCCACTTT. This chain links TRBV4-1 with TRBJ1-6, with unresolved D. Germline CDR1 is MGHRA and CDR2 is YSYEKL. V was cut by 2 bases and J by 6 bases, with 11 bases left in between. The CDR3 is 15 amino acids.

This clonotype was detected many times. The chain links TRBV24-1 to TRBJ2-1; TRBD1 matches at 10 bases. Losses at the gene ends were 3 bases for V and 8 bases for J; bases not matched to a gene: 12. The CDR3 runs 17 residues. Germline V gives CDR1 KGHDR, CDR2 SFDVKD. The CDR3 region is CATSDRSRDRGVYEQFF. The CDR3, as DNA: TGTGCCACCAGTGATCGGTCCAGGGACAGGGGCGTGTATGAGCAGTTCTTC.

This clonotype has only a few counts. The V gene is TRBV9, the J gene TRBJ2-5; no firm D call. CDR3 length: 16 residues. CDR1 SGDLS and CDR2 YYNGEE come from the germline V gene. With 4 bases removed from V and 1 base from J, the gap between germline ends came to 17 bases. DNA for the CDR3: TGTGCCAGCAGCCCCTCCTCTTTGTGGAGCCAAGAGACCCAGTACTTC. As protein: CASSPSSLWSQETQYF.

V and J are TRBV19 and TRBJ2-2; tentatively, D is TRBD1 (5 bases). Trimming stripped 1 base from V and 7 bases from J, with 16 bases between. Germline V gene lookup returns CDR1 LNHDA and CDR2 SQIVND (reference sequence). This CDR3 comprises 16 residues. CDR3 DNA sequence: TGTGCCAGTAGTATAGCGTCAGGGAAGTATAGCGGGGAGCTGTTTTTT. Translating gives CASSIASGKYSGELFF.

The chain joins TRBV11-1 to TRBJ2-1, with 7 positions matching TRBD1. The CDR3 is 16 residues long. Germline assignment: CDR1 SGHAT and CDR2 FQDESV (reference sequence). Trimming cost V 1 base and J 2 bases; bases outside gene matches: 5. The CDR3 DNA sequence: TGTGCCAGCAGCTTAGTGGGGACAGATACCTACAATGAGCAGTTCTTC. It encodes CASSLVGTDTYNEQFF. Based on the CDR3 plus reference TRBV11-1 and TRBJ2-1, the full variable domain is EAEVAQSPRYKITEKSQAVAFWCDPISGHATLYWYRQILGQGPELLVQFQDESVVDDSQLPKDRFSAERLKGVDSTLKIQPAELGDSAMYLCASSLVGTDTYNEQFFGPGTRLTVL.

This clonotype occurred many times. The rearrangement uses TRBV7-2 and TRBJ2-5; 9 nucleotides line up with TRBD1. Germline V CDR1 and CDR2: SGHTA, FQGNSA. The CDR3 runs 14 residues. V lost 4 bases, J lost 6 bases, and 6 bases stayed unmatched. CDR3 protein: CASSSGQGVQTQYF. The CDR3 DNA reads TGTGCCAGCAGCTCGGGACAGGGAGTGCAGACCCAGTACTTC. The full variable domain, rest sourced from reference TRBV7-2 and TRBJ2-5, is GAGVSQSPSNKVTEKGKDVELRCDPISGHTALYWYRQSLGQGLEFLIYFQGNSAPDKSGLPSDRFSAERTGGSVSTLTIQRTQQEDSAVYLCASSSGQGVQTQYFGPGTRLLVL.

This clonotype was counted only a few times. The chain couples TRBV3-2 to TRBJ2-7. TRBV3-2 is a pseudogene segment. This CDR3 is 12 amino acids long. The CDR3 loop reads CASSQVPYEQYF. The CDR3 coding sequence is TGTGCCAGCAGCCAAGTTCCCTACGAGCAGTACTTC.